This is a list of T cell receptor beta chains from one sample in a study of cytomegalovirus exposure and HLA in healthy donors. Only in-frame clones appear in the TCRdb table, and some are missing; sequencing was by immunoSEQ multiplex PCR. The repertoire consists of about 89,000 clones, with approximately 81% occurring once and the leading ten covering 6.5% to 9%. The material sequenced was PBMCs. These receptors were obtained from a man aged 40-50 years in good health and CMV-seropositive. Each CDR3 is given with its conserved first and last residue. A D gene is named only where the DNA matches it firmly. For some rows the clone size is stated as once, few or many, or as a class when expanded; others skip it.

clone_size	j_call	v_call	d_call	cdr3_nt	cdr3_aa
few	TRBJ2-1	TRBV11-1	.	TGTGCCAGCAGCTTAGCGGCAGGGCTGGGCAATGAGCAGTTCTTC	CASSLAAGLGNEQFF
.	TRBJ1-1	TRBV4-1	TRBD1	TGCGCCAGCAGCCAACAGGACAGGGCAAACACTGAAGCTTTCTTT	CASSQQDRANTEAFF
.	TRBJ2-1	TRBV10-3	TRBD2	TGTGCCACGGGACTAGCGGGTCACAATGAGCAGTTCTTC	CATGLAGHNEQFF
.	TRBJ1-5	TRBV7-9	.	TGTGCCAGCAGCTCAACTCAGGGTCCCAATCAGCCCCAGCATTTT	CASSSTQGPNQPQHF
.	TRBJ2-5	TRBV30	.	TGTGCCTGGACTACCAACGGGCAAGAGACCCAGTACTTC	CAWTTNGQETQYF
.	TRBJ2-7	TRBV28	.	TGTGCCAGCAGCCCCGGGGGGCGGACCTACGAGCAGTACTTC	CASSPGGRTYEQYF
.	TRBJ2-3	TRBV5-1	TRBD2	TGCGCCAGCAGCCCGGGACTAGCGGGAGGGGGGAGCACAGATACGCAGTATTTT	CASSPGLAGGGSTDTQYF
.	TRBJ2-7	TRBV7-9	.	TGTTCCAGCGAGGGCGTAACCTACGAGCAGTACTTC	CSSEGVTYEQYF
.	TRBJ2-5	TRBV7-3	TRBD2	TGTGCCGGCAGCCGCGGGGGGACGGGGAAAGAGACCCAGTACTTC	CAGSRGGTGKETQYF
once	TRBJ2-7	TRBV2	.	TGTGCCAGCAGTGGAAACAGGGCCTACGAGCAGTACTTC	CASSGNRAYEQYF
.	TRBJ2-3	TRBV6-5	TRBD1	TGTGCCAGCAGTTACATGGGACAGGGCCCAGATACGCAGTATTTT	CASSYMGQGPDTQYF
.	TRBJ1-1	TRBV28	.	TGTGCCAGCAGTTTGCGCCCGGGACTGAGGAACACTGAAGCTTTCTTT	CASSLRPGLRNTEAFF
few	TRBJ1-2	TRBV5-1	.	TGCGCCAGCAGCTTGCAGCCAGGGGCCCAAGATGGCTACACCTTC	CASSLQPGAQDGYTF
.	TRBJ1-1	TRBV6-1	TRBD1	TGTGCCAGCACCATACGACAGGGATGGGGCACTGAAGCTTTCTTT	CASTIRQGWGTEAFF
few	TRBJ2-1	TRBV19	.	TGTGCCAGTAGTCCTAGCCCCTACAATGAGCAGTTCTTC	CASSPSPYNEQFF
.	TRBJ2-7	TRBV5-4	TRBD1	TGTGCCAGCAGCTTACGACAGGGGCCTTGGAACTTC	CASSLRQGPWNF
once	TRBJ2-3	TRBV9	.	TGTGCCAGCAGCGTAGATCGTACAGATACGCAGTATTTT	CASSVDRTDTQYF
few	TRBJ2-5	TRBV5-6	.	TGTGCCAGCAGCCTAACTCTAGAGACCCAGTACTTC	CASSLTLETQYF
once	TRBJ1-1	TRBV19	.	TGTGCCAGTAGTATAGATCGTCGGGCACAGGGTGAAGCTTTCTTT	CASSIDRRAQGEAFF
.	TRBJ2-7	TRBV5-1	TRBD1	TGCGCCAGCAGCCCGGACAGGGTCTACGAGCAGTACTTC	CASSPDRVYEQYF
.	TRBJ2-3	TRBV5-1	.	TGCGCCAGCAGTTCCAGGGGAAAAGATACGCAGTATTTT	CASSSRGKDTQYF
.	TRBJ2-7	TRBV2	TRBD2	TGTGCCAGCAGTGAAGCGCGAGGACTAGTAAACGTGCAGTACTTC	CASSEARGLVNVQYF
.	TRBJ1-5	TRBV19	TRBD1	TGTGCCAGTACCCTCAAACCGGGACAGGGGGCTGGTCAGCCCCAGCATTTT	CASTLKPGQGAGQPQHF
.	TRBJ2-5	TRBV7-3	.	TGTGCCAGCAGCTTAGGCCAGGCAGAGACCCAGTACTTC	CASSLGQAETQYF
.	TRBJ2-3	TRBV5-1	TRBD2	TGCGCCAGTTTTAACGGGAGGGTTACAGATACGCAGTATTTT	CASFNGRVTDTQYF
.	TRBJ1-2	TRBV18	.	TGTGCCAGCTCACCGGGAGCTAACTATGGCTACACCTTC	CASSPGANYGYTF
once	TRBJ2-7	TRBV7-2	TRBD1	TGTGCCAGCAGCCTCCAGACAGGGGTGGGTTACGAGCAGTACTTC	CASSLQTGVGYEQYF
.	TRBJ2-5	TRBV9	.	TGTGCCAGCAGCGTAGACCACAGAAGAGAGACCCAGTACTTC	CASSVDHRRETQYF
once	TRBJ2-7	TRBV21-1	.	TGTGCCAGCACCAACACAGGGCTAGTAAGACACGAGCAGTACTTC	CASTNTGLVRHEQYF
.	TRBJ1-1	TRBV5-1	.	TGCGCCAGCAGCTTATCACCGGGGTCAACTGAAGCTTTCTTT	CASSLSPGSTEAFF
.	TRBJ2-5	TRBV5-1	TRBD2	TGCGCCAGCAGCTCAGGGACTAGCGGGGAAGAGACCCAGTACTTC	CASSSGTSGEETQYF
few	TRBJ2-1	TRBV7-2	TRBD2	TGTGCCAGCAGCTTAGTTCCCGGGACTAGGAATGAGCAGTTCTTC	CASSLVPGTRNEQFF